This TCR beta chain was documented in a study of T cell repertoires in cytomegalovirus infection. Whole-study context: It can be stated that public TCR beta signatures indicated CMV infection as well as a matching HLA type. Study-level points and caveats: The response measured ex vivo was dominated by TCR beta clonotypes (HLA-C-restricted and CMV-specific). Based on cumulative public TCR beta family frequency, carriers of CMV plus the relevant HLA were identified.

This clonotype was seen a few times. Its antigen is not identified. TCRdb re-derived calls from the reads in MiXCR, one entry per CDR3 protein. The sample contains 200,000 or so distinct CDR3 sequences, about 30% of which appear only once. Germline V gene data show CDR1 as SGHTA and CDR2 as FQGNSA. The CDR3 length is 15 residues. Trimming pared 1 base from V and 3 bases from J, leaving 12 bases between. This rearrangement joins TRBV7-2 to TRBJ1-2, with a possible D match to TRBD1 (6 bases). The TCR comes from a human donor in good health (CMV status not recorded). Some clones in this sample may be carry-over from other donors' samples. The material sequenced was PBMCs. CDR3 bases: TGTGCCAGCAGCTTAGAGTTGGGGGCCTACTATGGCTACACCTTC. Its protein product is CASSLELGAYYGYTF.